The next 16 T cell receptor beta chains were all read from a single sample in a study of T cell responses to AZD1222 COVID-19 vaccine (dated by TCRdb to about 2021). The library relied on the immunoSEQ multiplex PCR assay. TCRdb obtained this table from immuneACCESS and retained in-frame rearrangements with V and J assigned. These tables miss some clones; where compared with another copy, unresolved V genes account for less than half of the shortfall, and the remainder is unexplained. The sample data list about 150,000 clones, and approximately 90% of these were observed just once. Roughly 6.9% of the sample rests with the top ten. In the paper's terms, the time point label means: sample from adult after SARS-CoV-2 infection, after symptom onset. Here the sequenced sample was peripheral blood, taken after recovery from COVID-19. The source of these receptors is an adult who had recovered from COVID-19.

This rearrangement joins TRBV11-2 to TRBJ2-7; D gene uncertain. Germline lookup yields CDR1 SGHAT and CDR2 FQNNGV. This CDR3 contains 14 residues. The germline V and J ends were trimmed by 5 bases and 0 bases, with 11 bases remaining between them. CDR3 sequence: CASSRDPSSYEQYF. The CDR3 bases are TGTGCCAGCAGCCGAGACCCCTCCTCCTACGAGCAGTACTTC.

The rearrangement uses TRBV11-3 and TRBJ2-1; D may correspond to TRBD1 or TRBD2 (7 bases each). CDR3 length equals 15 residues. CDR1 is SGHNT and CDR2 is YENEEA in the germline V gene. Trimming left V 2 bases short and J 5 bases short, with 13 bases between. The CDR3 spells CASSLRGDSHNEQFF. In DNA form, the CDR3 reads TGTGCCAGCAGCTTACGGGGGGACAGCCACAATGAGCAGTTCTTC. Complete variable domain (other parts from reference TRBV11-3 and TRBJ2-1): EAGVVQSPRYKIIEKKQPVAFWCNPISGHNTLYWYLQNLGQGPELLIRYENEEAVDDSQLPKDRFSAERLKGVDSTLKIQPAELGDSAVYLCASSLRGDSHNEQFFGPGTRLTVL.

The V call is TRBV6-5, the J call TRBJ1-2; tentatively, D is TRBD1 (5 bases). V lost 10 bases and J 3 bases, leaving 15 bases between the germline ends. Germline V gene lookup returns CDR1 MNHEY and CDR2 SVGAGI. CDR3 length: 13 residues. Here the CDR3 reads CATTGLLDYGYTF. The DNA of the CDR3 is TGTGCCACCACGGGACTTTTAGACTATGGCTACACCTTC.

The V and J genes are TRBV7-2 and TRBJ2-7; D is uncertain. The germline V gene encodes CDR1 SGHTA and CDR2 FQGNSA. Trimming stripped 5 bases from V and 6 bases from J, with 14 bases between. CDR3 length equals 13 residues. The CDR3 loop reads CASSRTMRFEQYF. In nucleotides, the CDR3 is TGTGCCAGCAGCCGAACAATGAGGTTCGAGCAGTACTTC. Drawing the rest from reference TRBV7-2 and TRBJ2-7, the complete variable domain is GAGVSQSPSNKVTEKGKDVELRCDPISGHTALYWYRQSLGQGLEFLIYFQGNSAPDKSGLPSDRFSAERTGGSVSTLTIQRTQQEDSAVYLCASSRTMRFEQYFGPGTRLTVT.

This chain connects TRBV5-8 to TRBJ2-7; D possibly matches TRBD1 or TRBD2 (5 bases each). Germline CDR1 reads SGHTS; CDR2 reads YDEGEE. Trimming shortened V by 2 bases and J by 5 bases, and 17 bases separated the two germline ends. The CDR3 extends over 15 amino acids. The CDR3: CASSLGQGTLHEQYF. CDR3 coding DNA: TGTGCCAGCAGCTTAGGTCAAGGGACCCTCCACGAGCAGTACTTC.

Comments on this clone: Other DNA sequences of this sample code for an identical CDR3. The gene calls are TRBV28 and TRBJ1-1; D ambiguous. The CDR3 consists of 13 residues. The ends were cut back, 6 bases at V and 1 base at J, with 9 bases in the middle. In germline, CDR1 is MDHEN, CDR2 SYDVKM. The CDR3 nucleotides read TGTGCCAGCAGCTTTACAAAGAACACTGAAGCTTTCTTT. Residues: CASSFTKNTEAFF. Combining the CDR3 with reference TRBV28 and TRBJ1-1 gives the whole variable domain DVKVTQSSRYLVKRTGEKVFLECVQDMDHENMFWYRQDPGLGLRLIYFSYDVKMKEKGDIPEGYSVSREKKERFSLILESASTNQTSMYLCASSFTKNTEAFFGQGTRLTVV.

The chain combines TRBV6-4 with TRBJ1-1; no clear D gene. The germline gives CDR1 MRHNA, CDR2 SNTAGT. V lost 6 bases and J 1 base, leaving 9 bases between the germline ends. The CDR3 spans 13 residues. CDR3 in amino acids: CASSREPNTEAFF. CDR3 DNA sequence: TGTGCCAGCAGCCGAGAGCCGAACACTGAAGCTTTCTTT.

V gene TRBV7-9 combines with J gene TRBJ2-7, with a tentative D call TRBD2 (5 bases). This CDR3 comprises 16 residues. V was clipped by 1 base and J by 0 bases, with 13 bases between them. From germline, CDR1 is SEHNR and CDR2 FQNEAQ (reference sequence). The CDR3: CASSLVEVKSSYEQYF. In DNA, the CDR3 is TGTGCCAGCAGCTTAGTGGAGGTAAAGAGCTCCTACGAGCAGTACTTC.

J is TRBJ2-7 and V is TRBV6-5, with D perhaps matching TRBD2 (5 bases). The CDR3 covers 13 residues. V was shortened by 6 bases and J by 13 bases, with 22 bases between the two germline ends. The germline V gene has CDR1 MNHEY and CDR2 SVGAGI. CDR3 nucleotide sequence: TGTGCCAGCAGGGGAGAACTCGCCTATCCGACCTACTTC. Encoded protein: CASRGELAYPTYF.

The chain combines TRBV27 with TRBJ1-1; D gene ambiguous. Trimming stripped 5 bases from V and 0 bases from J, with 13 bases between. Germline V gives CDR1 MNHEY, CDR2 SMNVEV (reference sequence). The CDR3 runs to 15 residues. The CDR3 coding sequence is TGTGCCAGCAGTCCTCCCGGACGTGTGAACACTGAAGCTTTCTTT. Translated, it gives CASSPPGRVNTEAFF.

A remark on this clone: Other DNA sequences in the same sample also yield this CDR3. The V call is TRBV28, the J call TRBJ1-3; D remains ambiguous. Germline V gives CDR1 MDHEN, CDR2 SYDVKM. This CDR3 has 12 amino acids. V was clipped by 1 base and J by 4 bases, with 2 bases between them. DNA of the CDR3: TGTGCCAGCAGTTTATCGGGAAACACCATATATTTT. It specifies CASSLSGNTIYF.

J is TRBJ2-1 and V is TRBV4-1; maybe TRBD2 (6 bases). Trimming took off 3 bases at V and 6 bases at J, with 18 bases between the two ends. This CDR3 contains 16 residues. Per the germline V gene, CDR1 is MGHRA and CDR2 is YSYEKL. CDR3 nucleotide sequence: TGCGCCAGCAGCCATCCTCGAGGAGGGACTTTCAATGAGCAGTTCTTC. Its protein is CASSHPRGGTFNEQFF.

The rearrangement joins TRBV19 to TRBJ1-1; D is perhaps TRBD1 (5 bases). CDR1 is LNHDA, CDR2 SQIVND, per germline (reference sequence). The V end lost 6 bases, the J end lost 1 base, and 9 bases lay between the germline ends. The CDR3 consists of 13 residues. The CDR3, as DNA: TGTGCCAGTAGCGGGACGGCGAACACTGAAGCTTTCTTT. The encoded protein is CASSGTANTEAFF. Looking up the rest from reference TRBV19 and TRBJ1-1 gives the full variable domain: DGGITQSPKYLFRKEGQNVTLSCEQNLNHDAMYWYRQDPGQGLRLIYYSQIVNDFQKGDIAEGYSVSREKKESFPLTVTSAQKNPTAFYLCASSGTANTEAFFGQGTRLTVV.

This rearrangement joins TRBV12-3 or TRBV12-4 to TRBJ1-2; TRBD1 matches at 9 bases. V shed 7 bases and J 3 bases; nucleotides not matched to a gene: 3. The length of the CDR3 is 13 residues. CDR3 protein: CASTTGGHYGYTF. In nucleotides, the CDR3 is TGTGCCAGCACCACAGGGGGCCACTATGGCTACACCTTC.

The V call is TRBV5-4, the J call TRBJ2-1, with TRBD2 identical over 10 bases. The V segment lost 4 bases and the J segment 0 bases; nucleotides outside the gene matches: 4. Germline V lookup: CDR1 SGHNT, CDR2 YYREEE (reference sequence). The CDR3 has 16 amino acids. The CDR3 DNA reads TGTGCCAGCAGCAGCGGGGGGGCCACCTCCTACAATGAGCAGTTCTTC. Its translation: CASSSGGATSYNEQFF.

The chain couples TRBV18 to TRBJ2-7; the match to TRBD1 covers 9 bases. Germline CDR1 reads KGHSH; CDR2 reads LQKENI. There are 15 residues in the CDR3. Losses at the gene ends were 1 base for V and 4 bases for J; bases not matched to a gene: 5. This CDR3 reads CASSPQQGASYEQYF. Here the CDR3 DNA reads TGTGCCAGCTCACCACAACAGGGGGCCTCTTACGAGCAGTACTTC.